Presented here are 24 T cell receptor beta chains from one specimen sequenced in a study of T cells in Graves' hyperthyroidism and ophthalmopathy. The source material, RNA transcripts, was used to amplify TCR beta CDR3 regions. An initial round of RT-PCR targeting the TCR CDR3 relied on the HTBI primer set. MiXCR, applied by TCRdb to the multiplex PCR reads, yields one record per CDR3 protein. The table includes 350,000 or so distinct CDR3 sequences, 15% to 20% detected once. The sequenced material came from blood. Receptor source: a woman between 50 and 59 years old with Graves' hyperthyroidism.

There are a few counts of this clonotype. An end of the junction does not agree with germline; a read error may underlie this. The rearrangement joins TRBV2 to TRBJ2-2; D might be TRBD1 or TRBD2, each matching 5 bases. CDR1 and CDR2 (germline): SNHLY, FYNNEI. The CDR3 contains 16 residues. The CDR3 sequence is CASSNTRSTDTGKLFF. CDR3 bases: TGTGCCAGCAGTAATACACGGTCGACAGATACCGGGAAGCTGTTTTTT.

Many counts were recorded for this clonotype. This rearrangement joins TRBV6-2 or TRBV6-3 to TRBJ1-1; TRBD1 aligns across 7 bases. The CDR3 totals 14 residues. After removal of 7 bases from V and 1 base from J, the junction contained 6 bases not matched to a gene. The germline V gene encodes CDR1 MNHEY and CDR2 SVGEGT. CDR3: CASTRDRANTEAFF. The DNA for the CDR3 is TGTGCCAGCACCAGAGACAGGGCGAACACTGAAGCTTTCTTT.

V usage is TRBV5-1 and J usage is TRBJ2-5; D tentatively fits TRBD1 or TRBD2 (5 bases each). The V gene lost 4 bases and the J gene lost 1 base, with 14 bases spanning the gap. This CDR3 has 15 residues. Germline CDR1 and CDR2: SGHRS and YFSETQ. CDR3 residues: CASSPTPGPQETQYF. CDR3 bases: TGCGCCAGCAGCCCCACCCCGGGGCCCCAAGAGACCCAGTACTTC.

This clonotype occurred many times. This sequence joins TRBV5-1 and TRBJ2-2; possibly TRBD1 for D (6 bases). V was cut by 2 bases and J by 2 bases, with 10 bases left in between. Per germline, CDR1 SGHRS and CDR2 YFSETQ. The CDR3 consists of 15 residues. The CDR3 region has the DNA TGCGCCAGCAGCTTATTGGGGGCCAACACCGGGGAGCTGTTTTTT. It codes for CASSLLGANTGELFF. The full variable domain, in which reference TRBV5-1 and TRBJ2-2 provide the parts outside the CDR3, is KAGVTQTPRYLIKTRGQQVTLSCSPISGHRSVSWYQQTPGQGLQFLFEYFSETQRNKGNFPGRFSGRQFSNSRSEMNVSTLELGDSALYLCASSLLGANTGELFFGEGSRLTVL.

This clonotype occurred many times. The chain employs TRBV7-2 and TRBJ2-5; 12 bases align to TRBD2. The germline V gene encodes CDR1 SGHTA and CDR2 FQGNSA. V lost 5 bases, J lost 4 bases, and 5 bases stayed unmatched. There are 15 residues in the CDR3. The CDR3 DNA reads as TGTGCCAGCAGCCCGTGGGGACTAGCGGGAGAGACCCAGTACTTC. This codes for CASSPWGLAGETQYF.

This CDR3 is CSARQTEQPLAKNIQYF. The CDR3 region has the DNA TGCAGTGCTAGACAAACGGAGCAACCCTTGGCCAAAAACATTCAGTACTTC. V usage is TRBV20-1 and J usage is TRBJ2-4; D gene uncertain. In germline, CDR1 is DFQATT, CDR2 SNEGSKA (reference sequence). Trimming left V 2 bases short and J 1 base short, with 18 bases between. This CDR3 has 17 residues.

CDR3 sequence (DNA): TGTGCCAGCAGCTTAAACACAAATTCACCCCTCCACTTT. It encodes CASSLNTNSPLHF. The chain employs TRBV7-8 and TRBJ1-6; unclear D gene. Between the trimmed V and J ends, which lost 2 bases and 7 bases, there was a span of 6 bases. The CDR3 loop spans 13 amino acids. Germline V CDR1 and CDR2: SGHVS, FQNEAQ.

In this sample, this clonotype turned up many times. The chain recombines TRBV6-2 or TRBV6-3 with TRBJ2-2; TRBD2 matches 13 bases. CDR1 is MNHEY and CDR2 is SVGEGT in the germline V gene. J lost 3 bases, V lost 6 bases, and 4 bases had no gene match. The CDR3 loop spans 16 amino acids. CDR3 in DNA: TGTGCCAGCAGGACTAGCGGGAGGTCTTACACCGGGGAGCTGTTTTTT. Residues: CASRTSGRSYTGELFF.

This clonotype appeared many times. The V and J genes are TRBV5-1 and TRBJ2-1; 7 positions match TRBD2. The V gene end was trimmed by 0 bases and the J gene end by 4 bases; junction bases not matched to a gene: 10. Germline V gives CDR1 SGHRS, CDR2 YFSETQ. The CDR3 consists of 17 residues. DNA of the CDR3: TGCGCCAGCAGCTTGGCGGGAGCGGGGTTCGGATACAATGAGCAGTTCTTC. It translates to CASSLAGAGFGYNEQFF. Using reference TRBV5-1 and TRBJ2-1 for the parts outside the CDR3, the full variable domain is KAGVTQTPRYLIKTRGQQVTLSCSPISGHRSVSWYQQTPGQGLQFLFEYFSETQRNKGNFPGRFSGRQFSNSRSEMNVSTLELGDSALYLCASSLAGAGFGYNEQFFGPGTRLTVL.

This clonotype was recorded a few times. The rearrangement joins TRBV29-1 to TRBJ2-7; maybe TRBD2 (6 bases). The germline V gene encodes CDR1 SQVTM and CDR2 ANQGSEA. CDR3 length: 15 residues. V was cut by 8 bases and J by 0 bases, with 20 bases left in between. This chain's CDR3 is CSIPWAGNLSYEQYF. The DNA for the CDR3 is TGCAGCATCCCTTGGGCGGGGAATCTCTCCTACGAGCAGTACTTC.

This clonotype was seen only a few times. V is TRBV13 and J is TRBJ2-7, with D hard to call. CDR1 and CDR2 (germline): PRHDT, FYEKMQ (reference sequence). The CDR3 covers 12 residues. The germline V and J ends were trimmed by 3 bases and 8 bases, with 11 bases remaining between them. The CDR3 protein is CASSLPVGKQYF. The CDR3 nucleotides are TGTGCCAGCAGCTTGCCGGTGGGAAAGCAGTACTTC. The entire variable domain, with the rest obtained from reference TRBV13 and TRBJ2-7, is as follows: AAGVIQSPRHLIKEKRETATLKCYPIPRHDTVYWYQQGPGQDPQFLISFYEKMQSDKGSIPDRFSAQQFSDYHSELNMSSLELGDSALYFCASSLPVGKQYFGPGTRLTVT.

This clonotype came up many times. The V call is TRBV6-1, the J call TRBJ1-5; 11 bases map to TRBD1. The CDR3 sequence is 15 residues long. Germline V CDR1 and CDR2: MNHNS, SASEGT. After removal of 5 bases from V and 7 bases from J, the junction contained 7 bases not matched to a gene. The CDR3 protein is CASSLDRGLGQPQHF. CDR3 bases: TGTGCCAGCAGTTTGGACAGGGGGCTGGGCCAGCCCCAGCATTTT.

CDR3 amino acids: CASSQADSSYGYTF. CDR3 DNA: TGTGCCAGCAGCCAAGCGGACAGCAGTTATGGCTACACCTTC. J is TRBJ1-2 and V is TRBV3-1, with D maybe TRBD1 (6 bases). V shed 1 base and J shed 5 bases, with 11 bases lying between them. This CDR3 is 14 amino acids long. Looked up from germline, CDR1 is LGHDT and CDR2 is YNNKEL (reference sequence). Variable domain in full (rest from reference TRBV3-1 and TRBJ1-2): DTAVSQTPKYLVTQMGNDKSIKCEQNLGHDTMYWYKQDSKKFLKIMFSYNNKELIINETVPNRFSPKSPDKAHLNLHINSLELGDSAVYFCASSQADSSYGYTFGSGTRLTVV.

This clonotype showed up many times. The gene calls are TRBV7-3 and TRBJ2-1, with 8 bases identical to TRBD2. J was trimmed by 7 bases and V by 0 bases; bases with no gene match: 8. Germline CDR1 SGHTA, CDR2 FQGTGA. CDR3 length equals 16 residues. The CDR3 bases are TGTGCCAGCAGCTTAACGGCAGCGGGAGTGGATAATGAGCAGTTCTTC. Protein: CASSLTAAGVDNEQFF.

The chain has TRBV20-1 and TRBJ1-2; unclear D gene. This CDR3 region has 13 residues. Germline V gene sequence: CDR1 DFQATT, CDR2 SNEGSKA (reference sequence). V dropped 0 bases and J dropped 4 bases, with 9 bases sitting between them. CDR3 protein: CSARDQTAYGYTF. The CDR3 DNA sequence: TGCAGTGCTAGAGATCAAACAGCCTATGGCTACACCTTC.

This chain links TRBV11-2 with TRBJ2-5, with TRBD1 as a possible D gene (6 bases). The CDR3 is 14 residues long. Trimming left V 4 bases short and J 1 base short, with 10 bases between. Germline V gives CDR1 SGHAT, CDR2 FQNNGV. The DNA of the CDR3 is TGTGCCAGCAGCTCCTCGACAGGCCAAGAGACCCAGTACTTC. As protein: CASSSSTGQETQYF. Supplemented by reference TRBV11-2 and TRBJ2-5, the full variable domain reads EAGVAQSPRYKIIEKRQSVAFWCNPISGHATLYWYQQILGQGPKLLIQFQNNGVVDDSQLPKDRFSAERLKGVDSTLKIQPAKLEDSAVYLCASSSSTGQETQYFGPGTRLLVL.

This clonotype was counted a few times. The gene calls are TRBV12-3 or TRBV12-4 and TRBJ1-1, with 7 nucleotides matching TRBD1. There are 14 residues in the CDR3. V shed 2 bases and J 6 bases; nucleotides not matched to a gene: 6. The CDR3 DNA reads TGTGCCAGCAGTTTAAGGGGGCGGGGGGCTGAAGCTTTCTTT. Its protein is CASSLRGRGAEAFF.

In its sample, this clonotype was seen many times. The rearrangement joins TRBV2 to TRBJ1-1; perhaps TRBD1 as D (6 bases). This CDR3 region has 17 residues. V lost 4 bases and J lost 1, with 19 bases in between. Germline V CDR1 and CDR2: SNHLY, FYNNEI. The CDR3, as DNA: TGTGCCAGCAGTGTTGCCCTTCGTGGGGGCACGAACACTGAAGCTTTCTTT. This gives the protein CASSVALRGGTNTEAFF.

This clonotype was seen at least ten times. J is TRBJ2-5 and V is TRBV30, with D perhaps matching TRBD1 (5 bases). Germline V gene sequence: CDR1 GTSNPN, CDR2 SVGIG (reference sequence). Trimming removed 3 bases at V and 2 bases at J, with 13 bases between. This CDR3 contains 14 residues. DNA of the CDR3: TGTGCCTGGAGAGAAGACAGTTCGCAAGAGACCCAGTACTTC. Translating gives CAWREDSSQETQYF.

In its sample, this clonotype was seen many times. The chain recombines TRBV18 with TRBJ2-3; D remains unclear. This CDR3 has 16 amino acids. V shed 7 bases and J shed 1 base, with 18 bases lying between them. Germline values: CDR1 KGHSH, CDR2 LQKENI. This CDR3 is CASYPGDFWGTDTQYF. The CDR3 DNA sequence: TGTGCCAGCTATCCGGGCGATTTCTGGGGCACAGATACGCAGTATTTT.

V gene TRBV3-1 combines with J gene TRBJ2-2; the D gene could be TRBD1 or TRBD2 (5 bases each). The V gene's germline CDR1 is LGHDT and CDR2 YNNKEL (reference sequence). Trimming cost V 6 bases and J 6 bases, with 8 bases left between them. The CDR3 contains 12 residues. CDR3 residues: CASSWGSGELFF. In DNA form, the CDR3 reads TGTGCCAGCAGTTGGGGGTCCGGGGAGCTGTTTTTT.

The gene calls are TRBV7-2 and TRBJ1-6; the match to TRBD1 covers 8 bases. The ends lost 6 bases at V and 10 bases at J; junction bases unmatched: 8. Germline V CDR1 and CDR2: SGHTA, FQGNSA. The CDR3 length is 14 residues. The CDR3 loop reads CASRVGQESSPLHF. CDR3 in DNA: TGTGCCAGCAGAGTGGGACAGGAAAGCTCACCCCTCCACTTT.

V and J are TRBV10-3 and TRBJ2-1; a weak D match, TRBD2 (6 bases). Gene TRBJ2-7 matches the end of the DNA better, so the J call may be wrong. CDR1 is ENHRY and CDR2 is SYGVKD in the germline V gene. The CDR3 spans 14 residues. The CDR3 nucleotides read TGTGCCATCAGTGAGTCGATTGGGGGGAATGAGCAGTACTTC. Its protein is CAISESIGGNEQYF.

The V call is TRBV13, the J call TRBJ2-3; D is uncertain. Germline V gene sequence: CDR1 PRHDT, CDR2 FYEKMQ (reference sequence). V was trimmed by 3 bases and J by 7 bases, leaving 11 bases between them. This CDR3 is built from 13 residues. The CDR3 DNA follows: TGTGCCAGCAGCTTTCCGTCCGAAAATACGCAGTATTTT. Translating it yields CASSFPSENTQYF.